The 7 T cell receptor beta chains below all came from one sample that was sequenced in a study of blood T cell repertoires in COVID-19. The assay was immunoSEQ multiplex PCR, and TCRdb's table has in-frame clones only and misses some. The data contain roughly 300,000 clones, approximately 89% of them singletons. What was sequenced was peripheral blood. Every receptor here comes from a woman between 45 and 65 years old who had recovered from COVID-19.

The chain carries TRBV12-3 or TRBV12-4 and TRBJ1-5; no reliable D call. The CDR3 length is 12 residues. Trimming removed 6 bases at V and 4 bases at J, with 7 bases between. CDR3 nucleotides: TGTGCCAGCAGGTACGAGAATCAGCCCCAGCATTTT. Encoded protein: CASRYENQPQHF.

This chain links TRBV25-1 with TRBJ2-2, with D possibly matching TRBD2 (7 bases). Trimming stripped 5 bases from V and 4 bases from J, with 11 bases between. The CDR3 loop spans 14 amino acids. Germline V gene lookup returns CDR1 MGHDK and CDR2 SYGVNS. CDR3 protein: CASSLRGGTGELFF. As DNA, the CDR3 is TGTGCCAGCAGTCTAAGGGGGGGCACCGGGGAGCTGTTTTTT. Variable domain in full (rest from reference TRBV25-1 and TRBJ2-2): EADIYQTPRYLVIGTGKKITLECSQTMGHDKMYWYQQDPGMELHLIHYSYGVNSTEKGDLSSESTVSRIRTEHFPLTLESARPSHTSQYLCASSLRGGTGELFFGEGSRLTVL.

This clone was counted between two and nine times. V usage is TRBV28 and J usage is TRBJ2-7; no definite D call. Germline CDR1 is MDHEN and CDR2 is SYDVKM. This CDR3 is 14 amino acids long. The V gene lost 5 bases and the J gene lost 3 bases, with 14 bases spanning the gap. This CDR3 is CASSLGPNDYEQYF. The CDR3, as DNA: TGTGCCAGCAGTCTGGGCCCAAACGACTACGAGCAGTACTTC.

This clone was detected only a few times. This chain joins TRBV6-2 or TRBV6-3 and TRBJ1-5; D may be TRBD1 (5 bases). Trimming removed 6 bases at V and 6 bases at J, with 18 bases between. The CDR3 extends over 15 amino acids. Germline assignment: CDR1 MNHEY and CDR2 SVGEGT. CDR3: CASSPGGGFGQPQHF. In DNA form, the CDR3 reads TGTGCCAGCAGCCCCGGCGGGGGGTTTGGTCAGCCCCAGCATTTT.

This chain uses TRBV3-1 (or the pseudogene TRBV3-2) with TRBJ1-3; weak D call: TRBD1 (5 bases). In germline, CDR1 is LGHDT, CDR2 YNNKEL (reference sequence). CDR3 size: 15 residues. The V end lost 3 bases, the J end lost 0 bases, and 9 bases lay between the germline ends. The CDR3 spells CASSHRQSSGNTIYF. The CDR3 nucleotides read TGTGCCAGCAGCCACCGACAGTCCTCTGGAAACACCATATATTTT.

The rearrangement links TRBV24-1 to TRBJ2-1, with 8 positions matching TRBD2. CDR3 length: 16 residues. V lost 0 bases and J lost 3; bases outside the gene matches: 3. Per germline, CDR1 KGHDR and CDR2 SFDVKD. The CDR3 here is CATSDLSSGSYNEQFF. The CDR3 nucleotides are TGTGCCACCAGTGATTTGTCGAGCGGGAGCTACAATGAGCAGTTCTTC.

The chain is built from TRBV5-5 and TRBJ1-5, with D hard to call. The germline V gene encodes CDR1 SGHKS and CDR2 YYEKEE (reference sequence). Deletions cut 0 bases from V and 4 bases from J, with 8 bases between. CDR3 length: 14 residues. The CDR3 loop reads CASSLERGNQPQHF. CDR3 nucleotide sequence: TGTGCCAGCAGCTTGGAGCGGGGAAATCAGCCCCAGCATTTT.